The 14 T cell receptor beta chains below all came from one sample that was sequenced in a study of response to subunit inactivated influenza vaccine. TCRdb re-derived calls from the RT-PCR reads in MiXCR, one entry per CDR3 protein. The table includes fewer than 650,000 distinct CDR3 sequences, over 10% detected once. This sample comprised PBMCs from blood, obtained more than 35 days after vaccination. These TCRs come from a man aged 50 to 59 who received an inactivated influenza vaccine.

The chain couples TRBV7-9 to TRBJ1-5; D not certain. Deletions cut 6 bases from V and 6 bases from J, with 15 bases between. The length of the CDR3 is 14 residues. The germline V gene encodes CDR1 SEHNR and CDR2 FQNEAQ (reference sequence). The DNA for the CDR3 is TGTGCCAGCAGTCCTATGGGAGGCGGTCAGCCCCAGCATTTT. Its translation: CASSPMGGGQPQHF. The entire variable domain, with the rest obtained from reference TRBV7-9 and TRBJ1-5, is as follows: DTGVSQNPRHKITKRGQNVTFRCDPISEHNRLYWYRQTLGQGPEFLTYFQNEAQLEKSRLLSDRFSAERPKGSFSTLEIQRTEQGDSAMYLCASSPMGGGQPQHFGDGTRLSIL.

The chain links TRBV7-3 to TRBJ1-4, with a tentative D call TRBD1 (5 bases). The V gene lost 5 bases and the J gene lost 5 bases, with 15 bases spanning the gap. This CDR3 comprises 15 residues. Germline CDR1 reads SGHTA; CDR2 reads FQGTGA. This CDR3 reads CASSPGTGENEKLFF. CDR3 coding DNA: TGTGCCAGCAGCCCCGGGACGGGCGAAAATGAAAAACTGTTTTTT.

The V gene is TRBV20-1, the J gene TRBJ2-1; unclear D gene. Germline assignment: CDR1 DFQATT and CDR2 SNEGSKA (reference sequence). The CDR3 has 13 amino acids. Trimming shortened V by 0 bases and J by 6 bases, and 9 bases separated the two germline ends. The chain's CDR3 is CSARDWSSNEQFF. In DNA, the CDR3 is TGCAGTGCTAGAGATTGGAGCTCCAATGAGCAGTTCTTC.

This clonotype was seen only a few times. J is TRBJ2-1 and V is TRBV5-6; D call uncertain. Germline V CDR1 and CDR2: SGHDT, YYEEEE. This CDR3 is built from 12 residues. Trimming removed 0 bases at V and 7 bases at J, with 5 bases between. This CDR3 reads CASSLEWNEQFF. The CDR3 DNA reads as TGTGCCAGCAGCTTGGAGTGGAATGAGCAGTTCTTC.

This clonotype was counted only a few times. The genes are TRBV7-2 and TRBJ2-5; TRBD2 matches 9 bases. The length of the CDR3 is 14 residues. The trim removed 5 bases at V and 7 bases at J, leaving 8 bases unmatched. In germline, CDR1 is SGHTA, CDR2 FQGNSA. Written as DNA, the CDR3 is TGTGCCAGCAGCCGGACTAGCGCGGTGGGGACCCAGTACTTC. It translates to CASSRTSAVGTQYF.

This clonotype has a handful of counts. CDR3 protein: CSASIGPSQNEQFF. The CDR3, as DNA: TGCAGTGCTAGCATAGGGCCCAGCCAAAATGAGCAGTTCTTC. The chain combines TRBV20-1 with TRBJ2-1; D gene uncertain. In germline, CDR1 is DFQATT, CDR2 SNEGSKA (reference sequence). V was clipped by 3 bases and J by 7 bases, with 16 bases between them. CDR3 size: 14 residues.

This rearrangement joins TRBV11-2 to TRBJ2-7, with D tentatively TRBD2 (6 bases). The germline V and J ends were trimmed by 5 bases and 1 base, with 15 bases remaining between them. CDR1 is SGHAT, CDR2 FQNNGV, per germline. The CDR3 extends over 15 amino acids. The CDR3 sequence: CASSLPGTLSYEQYF. CDR3 DNA: TGTGCCAGCAGCCTCCCAGGGACTTTATCCTACGAGCAGTACTTC. Together with reference TRBV11-2 and TRBJ2-7, the CDR3 gives the full variable domain: EAGVAQSPRYKIIEKRQSVAFWCNPISGHATLYWYQQILGQGPKLLIQFQNNGVVDDSQLPKDRFSAERLKGVDSTLKIQPAKLEDSAVYLCASSLPGTLSYEQYFGPGTRLTVT.

There are a few counts of this clonotype. The chain recombines TRBV5-6 with TRBJ1-1; 7 bases map to TRBD1. Germline V lookup: CDR1 SGHDT, CDR2 YYEEEE. This CDR3 comprises 14 residues. Trimming took 5 bases from V and 3 from J; bases not matched to a gene: 7. The chain's CDR3 is CASSRQGGDTEAFF. The CDR3 bases are TGTGCCAGCAGTAGACAGGGAGGGGACACTGAAGCTTTCTTT.

This clonotype has more than one count but fewer than ten. The V call is TRBV12-3 or TRBV12-4, the J call TRBJ2-7; D may be TRBD1 (5 bases). V was cut by 3 bases and J by 5 bases, with 11 bases left in between. The length of the CDR3 is 13 residues. DNA of the CDR3: TGTGCCAGCAGTTTTGACAGCCCTCACGAGCAGTACTTC. Its protein is CASSFDSPHEQYF.

The table lists this clonotype with a few counts. The chain combines TRBV6-2 or TRBV6-3 with TRBJ2-3; 15 bases align to TRBD2. Germline V gene lookup returns CDR1 MNHEY and CDR2 SVGEGT. CDR3 length: 22 residues. Unmatched junction bases numbered 16, after V lost 0 bases and J lost 3 bases. The CDR3 DNA sequence: TGTGCCAGCAGTTACTCAAACGACCGCGGACTAGCGGGGGGGCCGCCGACAGATACGCAGTATTTT. Amino acid sequence: CASSYSNDRGLAGGPPTDTQYF.

This clonotype occurred a few times. The chain has TRBV11-2 and TRBJ1-4; tentatively, D is TRBD1 (5 bases). Germline V gene sequence: CDR1 SGHAT, CDR2 FQNNGV. V lost 1 base and J 7 bases, leaving 19 bases between the germline ends. CDR3 length: 17 amino acids. The CDR3, as DNA: TGTGCCAGCAGCTTAGGACCCCAGGGTACGGGGAGTGAAAAACTGTTTTTT. Translation gives CASSLGPQGTGSEKLFF.

This clonotype was found a few times. The J gene is TRBJ2-2, the V gene TRBV12-3 or TRBV12-4; D is ambiguous. V was cut by 10 bases and J by 2 bases, with 17 bases left in between. The length of the CDR3 is 15 residues. CDR3: CATPEEGLNTGELFF. In nucleotides, the CDR3 is TGTGCCACTCCTGAGGAAGGGCTCAACACCGGGGAGCTGTTTTTT.

This clonotype was detected a few times. This chain joins TRBV20-1 and TRBJ1-4; tentative D call: TRBD1 (6 bases). Germline CDR1 reads DFQATT; CDR2 reads SNEGSKA (reference sequence). There are 15 residues in the CDR3. Trimming took off 3 bases at V and 7 bases at J, with 18 bases between the two ends. This chain's CDR3 is CSASSVETGLEKLFF. The CDR3 DNA follows: TGCAGTGCTAGTTCCGTTGAGACAGGTCTTGAAAAACTGTTTTTT.

This chain connects TRBV9 to TRBJ2-1; possible D gene TRBD1, 6 bases. The CDR3 totals 15 residues. CDR1 and CDR2 from the germline V gene are SGDLS and YYNGEE. Trimming took off 0 bases at V and 7 bases at J, with 14 bases between the two ends. DNA of the CDR3: TGTGCCAGCAGCGTAGTTGGACAGTGGGGGAATGAGCAGTTCTTC. Amino acid sequence: CASSVVGQWGNEQFF.